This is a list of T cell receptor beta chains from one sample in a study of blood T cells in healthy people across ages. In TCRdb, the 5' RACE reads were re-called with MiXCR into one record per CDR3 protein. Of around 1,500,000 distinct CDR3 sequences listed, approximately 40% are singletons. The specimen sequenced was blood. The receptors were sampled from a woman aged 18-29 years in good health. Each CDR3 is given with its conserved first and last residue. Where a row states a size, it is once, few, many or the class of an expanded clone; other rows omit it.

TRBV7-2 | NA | CASSLHDSSRQYF
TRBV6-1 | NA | CASSEWESSYNEQFF
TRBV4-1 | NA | CASSQEGTGGYEQYF
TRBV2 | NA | CASSAQQSMNTEAFF
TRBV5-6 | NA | CASSYMTDTQYF
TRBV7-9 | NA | CASSSNTEQYF
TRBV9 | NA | CASSVEDRETQFF
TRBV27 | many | CASSSLAGGQETQYF
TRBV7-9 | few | CASSLNPITTDTQYF
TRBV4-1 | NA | CASSQQGIPTSYEQYF
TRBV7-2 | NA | CASSLGEGQYEQYF
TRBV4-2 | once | CASSQDGTSPNEQYF